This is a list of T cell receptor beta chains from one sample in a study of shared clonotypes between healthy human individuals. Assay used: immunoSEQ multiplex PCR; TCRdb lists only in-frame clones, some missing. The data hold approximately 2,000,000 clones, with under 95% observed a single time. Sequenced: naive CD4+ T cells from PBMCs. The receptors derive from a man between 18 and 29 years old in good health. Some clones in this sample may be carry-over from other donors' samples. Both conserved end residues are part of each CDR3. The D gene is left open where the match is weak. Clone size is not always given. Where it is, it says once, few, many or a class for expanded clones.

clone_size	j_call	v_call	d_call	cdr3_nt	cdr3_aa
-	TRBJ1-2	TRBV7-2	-	TGTGCCAGCAGCCCCCGAGTTGCTGGCTACACCTTC	CASSPRVAGYTF
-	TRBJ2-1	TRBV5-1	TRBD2	TGCGCCAGCAGCTCCGATATGGGACTAGCGGGAGGCGATGAGCAGTTCTTC	CASSSDMGLAGGDEQFF
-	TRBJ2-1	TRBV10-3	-	TGTGCCATCAGTGAGAGGGCTAGTGGGGATGAGCAGTTCTTC	CAISERASGDEQFF
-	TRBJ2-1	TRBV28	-	TGTGCCAGCAGCACCACCTCCCTAGGAAGGGTCAATGAGCAGTTCTTC	CASSTTSLGRVNEQFF
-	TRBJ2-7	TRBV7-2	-	TGTGCCAGCAGCGGTTGGAGTAGTGGGGAAGGCTCCTACGAGCAGTACTTC	CASSGWSSGEGSYEQYF
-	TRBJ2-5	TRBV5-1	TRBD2	TGCGCCAGCAGCTTGGTACCTGGGACTATCCAAGAGACCCAGTACTTC	CASSLVPGTIQETQYF
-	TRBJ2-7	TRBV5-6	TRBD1	TGTGCCAGCAGCTACAGGGGTCAGAGCTCCTACGAGCAGTACTTC	CASSYRGQSSYEQYF
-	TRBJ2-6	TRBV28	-	TGTGCCAGCAACGGCTACGAGGGGACTGGGGCCAACGTCCTGACTTTC	CASNGYEGTGANVLTF
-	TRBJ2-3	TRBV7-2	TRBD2	TGTGCCAGCAGCCTCCCCCCGGTAGCGGGAACTGATACGCAGTATTTT	CASSLPPVAGTDTQYF
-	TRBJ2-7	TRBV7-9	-	TGTGCCAGCAGCCGCTTGCGGGACTTAGAATACGAGCAGTACTTC	CASSRLRDLEYEQYF
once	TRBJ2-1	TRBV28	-	TGTGCCATCTCTAGCGCCTACAATGAGCAGTTCTTC	CAISSAYNEQFF
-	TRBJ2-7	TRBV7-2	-	TGTGCCAGCAGCTTAGTCGGCTACGAGCAGTACTTC	CASSLVGYEQYF
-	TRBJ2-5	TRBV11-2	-	TGTGCCAGCAGCTTAGATCTCTTGCGGAGGGCGTACCAAGAGACCCAGTACTTC	CASSLDLLRRAYQETQYF
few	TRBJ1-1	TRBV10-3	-	TGTGCCATCAGCCTGGGGAACACTGAAGCTTTCTTT	CAISLGNTEAFF
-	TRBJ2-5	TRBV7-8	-	TGTGCCAGCAGCTTAGGTTCCGGGTTCGAGACCCAGTACTTC	CASSLGSGFETQYF
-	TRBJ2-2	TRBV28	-	TGTGCCAGCAGTTTCCCCCTCGCGGGGTCCGGGGAGCTGTTTTTT	CASSFPLAGSGELFF
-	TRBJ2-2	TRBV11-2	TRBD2	TGTGCCAGCAGCTTGGGCGGGAGAAACACCGGGGAGCTGTTTTTT	CASSLGGRNTGELFF
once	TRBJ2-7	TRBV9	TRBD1	TGTGCCAGCAGCGCTCTTCCGGGACAGGCCTACGAGCAGTACTTC	CASSALPGQAYEQYF
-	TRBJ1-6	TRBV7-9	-	TGTGCCACCGACAAGATAACGGCGAGTGGGTCACCCCTCCACTTT	CATDKITASGSPLHF
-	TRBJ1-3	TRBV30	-	TGTGCCGGTTACTCTGGAAACACCATATATTTT	CAGYSGNTIYF
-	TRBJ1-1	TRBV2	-	TGTGCCAGCAGTGTAGCAGCATTGAACACTGAAGCTTTCTTT	CASSVAALNTEAFF
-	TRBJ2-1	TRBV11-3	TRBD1	TGTGCCAGCAGCTTAGAAGGGACAGGGGTATACAATGAGCAGTTCTTC	CASSLEGTGVYNEQFF
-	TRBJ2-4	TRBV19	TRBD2	TGTGCCAGTAGTCTCCAAGCGGGGCCAGCCAAAAACATTCAGTACTTC	CASSLQAGPAKNIQYF